This T cell receptor beta chain is drawn from a study of T cells in Graves' hyperthyroidism and ophthalmopathy. Amplified regions were TCR beta CDR3 sequences from RNA transcripts. An initial round of RT-PCR targeting the TCR CDR3 relied on the HTBI primer set. TCRdb itself ran the multiplex PCR reads through MiXCR, one entry per CDR3 protein. The data show 350,000 or so distinct CDR3 sequences, with about 20% seen just once and less than 65% held by the top ten. This CDR3 contains 15 residues. From germline, CDR1 is MNHNS and CDR2 SASEGT. V shed 5 bases and J 5 bases; nucleotides not matched to a gene: 10. Study-wide points: Peripheral blood also featured most of the thyroid clonotypes expanded above 0.001.

Uncontrolled infections, other autoimmune diseases, pregnancy or lactation led to exclusion of patients. Of note for this clonotype: Its antigen is currently unknown.

The V gene is TRBV6-1, the J gene TRBJ1-1, with TRBD1 matching 8 bases. Sequencing was done on a sample of blood. The origin of this receptor is a woman aged 50 to 60 with Graves' hyperthyroidism. The CDR3 DNA reads TGTGCCAGCAGTCGGTCAGGGGGCGGTCGGACTGAAGCTTTCTTT. As protein: CASSRSGGGRTEAFF.